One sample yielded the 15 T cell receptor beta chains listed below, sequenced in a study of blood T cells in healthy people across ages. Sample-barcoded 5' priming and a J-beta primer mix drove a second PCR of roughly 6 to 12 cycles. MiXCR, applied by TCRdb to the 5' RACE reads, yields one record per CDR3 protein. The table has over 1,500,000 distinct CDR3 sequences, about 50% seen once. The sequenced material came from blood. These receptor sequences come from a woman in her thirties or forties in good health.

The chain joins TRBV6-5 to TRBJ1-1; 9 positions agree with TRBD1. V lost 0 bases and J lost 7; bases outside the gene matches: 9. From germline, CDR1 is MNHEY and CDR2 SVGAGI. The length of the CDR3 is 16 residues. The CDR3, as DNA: TGTGCCAGCAGTTACTCAACCCTTGGGACAGGGAGTGAAGCTTTCTTT. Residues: CASSYSTLGTGSEAFF.

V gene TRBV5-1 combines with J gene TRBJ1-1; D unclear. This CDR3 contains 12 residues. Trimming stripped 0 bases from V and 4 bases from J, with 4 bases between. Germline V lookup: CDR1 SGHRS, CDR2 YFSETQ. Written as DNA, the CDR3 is TGCGCCAGCAGCTTGGATGCCACTGAAGCTTTCTTT. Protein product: CASSLDATEAFF.

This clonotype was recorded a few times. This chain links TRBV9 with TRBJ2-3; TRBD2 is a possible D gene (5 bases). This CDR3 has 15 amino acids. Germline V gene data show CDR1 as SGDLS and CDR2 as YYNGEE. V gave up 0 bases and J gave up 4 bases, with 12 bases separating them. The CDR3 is CASSVASGFPDTQYF. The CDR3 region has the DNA TGTGCCAGCAGCGTAGCATCGGGGTTCCCAGATACGCAGTATTTT.

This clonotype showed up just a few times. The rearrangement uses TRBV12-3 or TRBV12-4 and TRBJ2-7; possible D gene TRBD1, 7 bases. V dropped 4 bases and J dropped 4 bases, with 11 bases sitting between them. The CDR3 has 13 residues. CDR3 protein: CASSSRGEYEQYF. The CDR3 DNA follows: TGTGCCAGCAGTTCCAGGGGGGAGTACGAGCAGTACTTC.

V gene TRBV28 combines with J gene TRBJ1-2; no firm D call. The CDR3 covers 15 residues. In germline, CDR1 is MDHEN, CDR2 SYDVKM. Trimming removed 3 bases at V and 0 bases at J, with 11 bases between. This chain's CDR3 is CASSLMAISNYGYTF. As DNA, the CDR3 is TGTGCCAGCAGTTTGATGGCGATCTCTAACTATGGCTACACCTTC.

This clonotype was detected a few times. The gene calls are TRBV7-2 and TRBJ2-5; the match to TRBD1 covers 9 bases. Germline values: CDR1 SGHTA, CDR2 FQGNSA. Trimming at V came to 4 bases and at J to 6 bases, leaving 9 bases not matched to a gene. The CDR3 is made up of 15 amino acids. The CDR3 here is CASSSDRGTRQTQYF. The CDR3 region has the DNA TGTGCCAGCAGCTCCGACAGGGGGACTCGGCAGACCCAGTACTTC.

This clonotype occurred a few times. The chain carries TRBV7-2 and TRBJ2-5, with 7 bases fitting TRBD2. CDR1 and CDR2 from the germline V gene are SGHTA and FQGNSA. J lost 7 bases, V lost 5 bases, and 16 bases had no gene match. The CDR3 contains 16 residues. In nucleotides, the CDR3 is TGTGCCAGCAGCCGTGCACTCACTGGGGGGGGGACGACCCAGTACTTC. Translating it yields CASSRALTGGGTTQYF.

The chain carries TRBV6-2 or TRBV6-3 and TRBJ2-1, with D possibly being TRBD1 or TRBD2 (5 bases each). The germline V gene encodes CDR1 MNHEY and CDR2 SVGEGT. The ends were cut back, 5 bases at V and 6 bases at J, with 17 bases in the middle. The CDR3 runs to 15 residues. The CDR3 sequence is CASSPFLGTVNEQFF. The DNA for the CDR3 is TGTGCCAGCAGTCCCTTTCTGGGGACGGTCAATGAGCAGTTCTTC.

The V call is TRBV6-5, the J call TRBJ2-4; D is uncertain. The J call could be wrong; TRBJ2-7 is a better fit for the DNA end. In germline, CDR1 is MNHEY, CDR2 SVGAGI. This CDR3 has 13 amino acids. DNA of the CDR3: TGTGCCAGCAGTTACTCGACACAGTACGAGCAGTACTTC. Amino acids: CASSYSTQYEQYF.

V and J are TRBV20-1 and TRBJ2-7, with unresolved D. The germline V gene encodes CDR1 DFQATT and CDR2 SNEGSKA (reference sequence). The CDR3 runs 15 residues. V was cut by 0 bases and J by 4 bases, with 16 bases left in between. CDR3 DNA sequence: TGCAGTGCTAGAGATTATAAACATTCGGAGTACGAGCAGTACTTC. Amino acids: CSARDYKHSEYEQYF.

The CDR3 sequence: CASSSSFGSSGGLQETQYF. The CDR3 nucleotides are TGTGCCAGCAGTTCCTCCTTTGGGTCTAGCGGGGGCCTACAAGAGACCCAGTACTTC. The chain is built from TRBV27 and TRBJ2-5; TRBD2 matches 10 bases. There are 19 residues in the CDR3. Trimming at V came to 4 bases and at J to 2 bases, leaving 16 bases not matched to a gene. CDR1 MNHEY and CDR2 SMNVEV come from the germline V gene (reference sequence).

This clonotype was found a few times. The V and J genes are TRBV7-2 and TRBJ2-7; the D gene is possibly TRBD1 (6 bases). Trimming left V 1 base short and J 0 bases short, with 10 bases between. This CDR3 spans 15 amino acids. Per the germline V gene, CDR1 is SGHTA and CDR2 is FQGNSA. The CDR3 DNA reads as TGTGCCAGCAGCTTAGTAGGGACACTCTCCTACGAGCAGTACTTC. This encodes CASSLVGTLSYEQYF. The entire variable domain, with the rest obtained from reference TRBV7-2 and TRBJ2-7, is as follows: GAGVSQSPSNKVTEKGKDVELRCDPISGHTALYWYRQSLGQGLEFLIYFQGNSAPDKSGLPSDRFSAERTGGSVSTLTIQRTQQEDSAVYLCASSLVGTLSYEQYFGPGTRLTVT.

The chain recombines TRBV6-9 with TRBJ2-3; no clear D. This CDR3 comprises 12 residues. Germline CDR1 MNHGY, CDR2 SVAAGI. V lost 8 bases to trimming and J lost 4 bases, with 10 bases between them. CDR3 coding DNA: TGTGCCAGCCCGGACCCGGCAGATACGCAGTATTTT. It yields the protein CASPDPADTQYF.

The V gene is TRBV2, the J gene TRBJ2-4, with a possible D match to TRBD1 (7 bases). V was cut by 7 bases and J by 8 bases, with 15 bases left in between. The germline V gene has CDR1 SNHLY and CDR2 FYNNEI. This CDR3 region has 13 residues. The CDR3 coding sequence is TGTGCCAGCACATTGGAGGGGGCGTACATTCAGTACTTC. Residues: CASTLEGAYIQYF.

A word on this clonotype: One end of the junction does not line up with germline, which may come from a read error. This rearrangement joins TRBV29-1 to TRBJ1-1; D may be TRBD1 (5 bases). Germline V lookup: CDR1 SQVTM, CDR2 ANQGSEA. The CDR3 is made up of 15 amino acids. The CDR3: CSVVPLGARPTEAFF. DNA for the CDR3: TGTAGCGTTGTTCCTCTCGGGGCCAGACCCACTGAAGCTTTCTTT.